The text below deals with one T cell receptor beta chain. This sample was taken from a study of blood T cell repertoires in COVID-19. Study at large: Some COVID-19 samples were acute and others convalescent; all came from the United States, Italy and Spain. PBMCs, B-cell-depleted T cells, or T cells provided the cDNA or gDNA that made up the material.

Germline lookup yields CDR1 SGHRS and CDR2 YFSETQ. With 7 bases clipped from V and 2 bases from J, the junction kept 5 bases outside the gene matches. The CDR3 is 16 amino acids. Per the original methods: Scientists estimated how many nucleated cells there were by amplifying reference gene primers. The data were produced by immunoSEQ multiplex PCR, yet TCRdb's version contains in-frame clones alone and is incomplete. V and J calls and clone size are those listed in that table; D and trimming were worked out from the DNA. Of over 70,000 clones listed, around 87% are singletons. The receptor was derived from a human donor in a cohort sampled during active COVID-19. Input material: peripheral blood. The chain combines TRBV5-1 with TRBJ2-2; 13 bases map to TRBD2. The CDR3: CASLPGLAGNTGELFF. CDR3 in DNA: TGCGCCAGCCTGCCGGGACTAGCGGGAAACACCGGGGAGCTGTTTTTT.